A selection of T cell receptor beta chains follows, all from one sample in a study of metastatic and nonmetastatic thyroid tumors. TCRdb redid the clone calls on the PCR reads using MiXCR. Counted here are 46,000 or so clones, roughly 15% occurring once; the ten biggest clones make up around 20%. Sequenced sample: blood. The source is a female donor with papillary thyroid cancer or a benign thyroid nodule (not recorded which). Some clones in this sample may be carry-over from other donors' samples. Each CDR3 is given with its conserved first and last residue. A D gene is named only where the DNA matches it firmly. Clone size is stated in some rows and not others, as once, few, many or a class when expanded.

CASSPGLGTSAEETQYF	TGCGCCAGCAGTCCGGGATTAGGGACCTCCGCGGAGGAGACCCAGTACTTC	NA	TRBV5-1	TRBJ2-5	NA
CATSRDISTDTQYF	TGTGCCACCAGCAGAGATATTAGCACAGATACGCAGTATTTT	few	TRBV15	TRBJ2-3	NA
CASYRDLGKNAQYF	TGTGCCAGCTACCGGGACCTGGGAAAGAATGCGCAGTATTTT	few	TRBV6-1	TRBJ2-3	NA
CAIADFYSGANVLTF	TGTGCCATTGCAGACTTTTACTCTGGGGCCAACGTCCTGACTTTC	many	TRBV10-3	TRBJ2-6	NA
CSATPANLGGTEAFF	TGCAGTGCTACTCCGGCGAACCTGGGAGGGACTGAAGCTTTCTTT	many	TRBV20-1	TRBJ1-1	NA
CASSLSGSNNQPQHF	TGTGCCAGCAGCTTATCGGGCAGTAACAATCAGCCCCAGCATTTT	NA	TRBV7-2	TRBJ1-5	NA
CASSQAQGKNQPQHF	TGTGCCAGCAGCCAAGCACAGGGGAAGAATCAGCCCCAGCATTTT	NA	TRBV3-1	TRBJ1-5	TRBD1
CASSLDRDQPQHF	TGTGCCAGCAGTTTAGACAGGGACCAGCCCCAGCATTTT	many	TRBV27	TRBJ1-5	TRBD1
CSAYRSPNTEAFF	TGCAGTGCTTACAGGTCTCCGAACACTGAAGCTTTCTTT	NA	TRBV20-1	TRBJ1-1	NA
CARQKFVGQEDEQYF	TGTGCCAGACAAAAATTTGTGGGACAGGAGGACGAGCAGTACTTC	NA	TRBV6-1	TRBJ2-7	TRBD1
CASSQDWRPGQGASNEKLFF	TGCGCCAGCAGCCAAGATTGGCGGCCGGGACAGGGGGCGTCTAATGAAAAACTGTTTTTT	many	TRBV4-1	TRBJ1-4	TRBD1
CASTFGLAGAGELFF	TGTGCCAGCACTTTCGGACTAGCTGGCGCCGGGGAGCTGTTTTTT	NA	TRBV12-3/TRBV12-4	TRBJ2-2	TRBD2
CASSTPSYEQYF	TGTGCCAGCAGTACCCCGTCCTACGAGCAGTACTTC	NA	TRBV28	TRBJ2-7	NA
CASREPGLTDTQYF	TGTGCCAGTCGCGAACCGGGACTCACAGATACGCAGTATTTT	many	TRBV19	TRBJ2-3	NA
CASSYRQGGNSPLHF	TGTGCCAGCAGCTATAGACAGGGGGGGAATTCACCCCTCCACTTT	few	TRBV9	TRBJ1-6	TRBD1
CAWSGLTSGRAETQYF	TGTGCCTGGAGTGGTTTGACTAGCGGGAGGGCAGAGACCCAGTACTTC	NA	TRBV30	TRBJ2-5	TRBD2
CASSVLAGRETQYF	TGTGCCAGCAGCGTTCTAGCGGGAAGGGAGACCCAGTACTTC	many	TRBV9	TRBJ2-5	TRBD2
CASSSKDSFLTYEQYF	TGTGCCAGCAGTAGCAAGGACAGCTTCTTAACCTACGAGCAGTACTTC	many	TRBV7-6	TRBJ2-7	NA
CASSLEAQAYEQYF	TGTGCCAGCAGCTTAGAGGCCCAGGCCTACGAGCAGTACTTC	many	TRBV11-3	TRBJ2-7	NA
CASSFVGVSDSEAFF	TGTGCCAGCAGTTTTGTTGGGGTGTCGGACAGTGAAGCTTTCTTT	NA	TRBV12-3/TRBV12-4	TRBJ1-1	NA
CASSVSGNTGELFF	TGTGCCAGCAGTGTGTCTGGGAACACCGGGGAGCTGTTTTTT	few	TRBV6-1	TRBJ2-2	NA
CASSEGVNYGYTF	TGTGCCAGCAGTGAGGGGGTTAACTATGGCTACACCTTC	many	TRBV6-1	TRBJ1-2	NA
CSVADRGVYGYTF	TGCAGCGTTGCGGACAGGGGGGTATATGGCTACACCTTC	many	TRBV29-1	TRBJ1-2	TRBD1
CATSDRGTEAFF	TGTGCCACCAGCGACAGGGGCACTGAAGCTTTCTTT	many	TRBV24-1	TRBJ1-1	TRBD1
CAFRIDTQYF	TGTGCCTTCCGTATAGATACGCAGTATTTT	NA	TRBV10-3	TRBJ2-3	NA
CASSQHTQRNTEAFF	TGTGCCAGCAGTCAACACACACAGAGGAACACTGAAGCTTTCTTT	many	TRBV2	TRBJ1-1	NA
CASSNGAGGPDEQYF	TGTGCCAGCAGTAACGGAGCGGGAGGGCCCGACGAGCAGTACTTC	NA	TRBV6-1	TRBJ2-7	TRBD2
CASRRTGRNQPQHF	TGTGCCAGCAGGAGGACAGGGCGCAATCAGCCCCAGCATTTT	NA	TRBV6-1	TRBJ1-5	TRBD1
CSAPDTSYNEQFF	TGCAGTGCCCCCGACACTTCCTACAATGAGCAGTTCTTC	many	TRBV20-1	TRBJ2-1	NA
CASRYTGGRTEAFF	TGTGCCAGCAGATATACAGGGGGGAGAACTGAAGCTTTCTTT	NA	TRBV6-5	TRBJ1-1	TRBD1
CASSQQVASPLHF	TGCGCCAGCAGTCAACAGGTCGCTTCACCCCTCCACTTT	NA	TRBV5-1	TRBJ1-6	NA
CASSLEEGGSYEQYF	TGTGCCAGCAGCTTAGAGGAGGGGGGCTCCTACGAGCAGTACTTC	NA	TRBV11-2	TRBJ2-7	NA